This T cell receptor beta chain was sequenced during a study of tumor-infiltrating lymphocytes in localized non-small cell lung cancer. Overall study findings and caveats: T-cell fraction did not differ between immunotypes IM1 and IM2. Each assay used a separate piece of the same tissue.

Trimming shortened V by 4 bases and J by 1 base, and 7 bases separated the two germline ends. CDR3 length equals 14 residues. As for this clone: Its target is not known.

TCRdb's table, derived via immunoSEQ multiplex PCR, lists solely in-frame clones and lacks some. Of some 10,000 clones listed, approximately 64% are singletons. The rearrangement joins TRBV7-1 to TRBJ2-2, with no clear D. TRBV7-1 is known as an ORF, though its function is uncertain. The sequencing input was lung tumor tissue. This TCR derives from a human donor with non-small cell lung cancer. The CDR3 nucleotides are TGTGCCAGCAGCTTAGCACAGAACACCGGGGAGCTGTTTTTT. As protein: CASSLAQNTGELFF.